The sequence of this T cell receptor beta chain was determined in a study of blood T cells in healthy people across ages. For the second PCR, which ran for about 7 to 11 cycles, a sample-barcoded 5' primer and a J-beta primer mix were used. MiXCR, run by TCRdb on the 5' RACE reads, gives a single entry per CDR3 protein. The sample includes about 590,000 distinct CDR3 sequences, 25% to 35% seen only once; the top ten take approximately 15%. V lost 8 bases and J 6 bases, leaving 19 bases between the germline ends. The length of the CDR3 is 14 residues. In germline, CDR1 is SNHLY, CDR2 FYNNEI. With regard to this clonotype: Its antigen is unidentified.

Notes on the study in general: Significant beta diversity loss was already apparent by age approximately 36, declining roughly linearly.

The sequencing input was blood. V usage is TRBV2 and J usage is TRBJ1-2; D might be TRBD1 (5 bases). The receptor was isolated from a woman of 80 years or more in good health. CDR3 DNA: TGTGCCAGCGCCGCCCCCAGGGATCCGCATGGCTACACCTTC. Translating it yields CASAAPRDPHGYTF.